The TCR beta chain described here comes from a study of shared clonotypes between healthy human individuals. The CDR3 is 11 residues long. The germline V gene encodes CDR1 MNHEY and CDR2 SVGAGI. V was trimmed by 7 bases and J by 6 bases, leaving 7 bases between them. Concerning this clone itself: The same CDR3 also results from other DNA sequences found in this sample.

Execution of the assay was at deep level. This table comes from immunoSEQ multiplex PCR, and its TCRdb copy is limited to in-frame clones, with some not included. The sample lists about 480,000 clones; 79% were seen once. This receptor was identified in a middle-aged woman in good health. Some clones in this sample may be carry-over from other donors' samples. The chain recombines TRBV6-5 with TRBJ2-1, with D perhaps matching TRBD2 (5 bases). The sequenced sample consisted of PBMCs. CDR3 coding DNA: TGTGCCAGCATTGCGGGCAATGAGCAGTTCTTC. This sequence encodes CASIAGNEQFF.